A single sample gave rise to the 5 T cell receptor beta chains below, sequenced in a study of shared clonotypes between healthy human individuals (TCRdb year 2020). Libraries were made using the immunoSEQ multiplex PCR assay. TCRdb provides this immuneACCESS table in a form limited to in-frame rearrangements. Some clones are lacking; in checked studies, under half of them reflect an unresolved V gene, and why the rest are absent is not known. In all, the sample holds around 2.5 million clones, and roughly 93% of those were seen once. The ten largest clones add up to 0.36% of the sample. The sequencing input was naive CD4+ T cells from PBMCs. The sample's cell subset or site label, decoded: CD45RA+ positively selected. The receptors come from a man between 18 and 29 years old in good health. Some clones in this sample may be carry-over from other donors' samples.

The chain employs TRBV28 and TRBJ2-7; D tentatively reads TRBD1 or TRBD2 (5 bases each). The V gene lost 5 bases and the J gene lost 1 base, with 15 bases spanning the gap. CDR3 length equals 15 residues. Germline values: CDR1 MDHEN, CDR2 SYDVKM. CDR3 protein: CASSRSGTASYEQYF. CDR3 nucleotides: TGTGCCAGCAGTCGATCCGGGACGGCTTCCTACGAGCAGTACTTC.

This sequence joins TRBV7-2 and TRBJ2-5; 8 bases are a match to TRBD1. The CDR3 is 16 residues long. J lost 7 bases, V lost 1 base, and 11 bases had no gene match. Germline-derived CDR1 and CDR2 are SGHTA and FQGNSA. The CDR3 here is CASSLVESRGHVTQYF. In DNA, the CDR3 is TGTGCCAGCAGCTTAGTGGAGTCCAGGGGGCATGTGACCCAGTACTTC.

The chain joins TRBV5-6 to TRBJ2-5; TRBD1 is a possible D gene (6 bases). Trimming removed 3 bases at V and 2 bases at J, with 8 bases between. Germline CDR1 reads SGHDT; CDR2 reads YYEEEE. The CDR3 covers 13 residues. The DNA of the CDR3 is TGTGCCAGCAGCTCCAGGGGACAAGAGACCCAGTACTTC. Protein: CASSSRGQETQYF.

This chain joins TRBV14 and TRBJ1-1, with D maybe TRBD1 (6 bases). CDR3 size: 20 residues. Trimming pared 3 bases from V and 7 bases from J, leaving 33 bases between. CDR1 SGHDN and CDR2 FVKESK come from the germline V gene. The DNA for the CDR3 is TGTGCCAGCAGCCAGAGGGGGGGTCCGAACCGGGGACCGCGTCGGGGTGAAGCTTTCTTT. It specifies CASSQRGGPNRGPRRGEAFF.

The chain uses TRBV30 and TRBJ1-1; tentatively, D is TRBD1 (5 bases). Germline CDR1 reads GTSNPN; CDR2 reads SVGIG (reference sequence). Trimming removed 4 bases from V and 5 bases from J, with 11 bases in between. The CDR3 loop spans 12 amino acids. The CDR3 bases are TGTGCCTGGACCCCCAGGGAAACTGAAGCTTTCTTT. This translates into CAWTPRETEAFF.